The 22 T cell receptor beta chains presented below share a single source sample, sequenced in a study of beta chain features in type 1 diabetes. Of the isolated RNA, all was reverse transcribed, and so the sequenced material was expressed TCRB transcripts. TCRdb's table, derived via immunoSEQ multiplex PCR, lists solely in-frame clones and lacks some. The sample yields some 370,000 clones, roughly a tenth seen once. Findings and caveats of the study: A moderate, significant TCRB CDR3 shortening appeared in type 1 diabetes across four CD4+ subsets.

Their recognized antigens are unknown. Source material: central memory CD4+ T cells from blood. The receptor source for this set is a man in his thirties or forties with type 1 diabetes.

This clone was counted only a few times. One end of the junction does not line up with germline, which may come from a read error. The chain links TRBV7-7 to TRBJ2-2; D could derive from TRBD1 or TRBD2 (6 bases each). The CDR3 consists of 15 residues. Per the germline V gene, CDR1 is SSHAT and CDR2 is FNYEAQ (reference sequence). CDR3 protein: CASSRGLANTGELFF. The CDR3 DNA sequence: TGTGCTAGCAGCAGGGGACTCGCGAACACCGGGGAGCTGTTTTTT.

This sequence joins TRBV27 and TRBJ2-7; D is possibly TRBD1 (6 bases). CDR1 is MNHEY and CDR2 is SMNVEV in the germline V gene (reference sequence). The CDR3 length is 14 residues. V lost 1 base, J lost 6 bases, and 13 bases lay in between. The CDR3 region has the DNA TGTGCCAGCAGTTTATTAGCCGCAGGGGTCGAGCAGTACTTC. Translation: CASSLLAAGVEQYF.

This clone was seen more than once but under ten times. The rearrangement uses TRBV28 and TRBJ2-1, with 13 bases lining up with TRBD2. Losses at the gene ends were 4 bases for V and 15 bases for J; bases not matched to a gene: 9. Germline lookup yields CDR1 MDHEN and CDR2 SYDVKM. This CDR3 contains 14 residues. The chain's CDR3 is CASSSTGTSGIAFF. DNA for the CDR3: TGTGCCAGCAGTTCAACCGGGACTAGCGGGATAGCGTTCTTC.

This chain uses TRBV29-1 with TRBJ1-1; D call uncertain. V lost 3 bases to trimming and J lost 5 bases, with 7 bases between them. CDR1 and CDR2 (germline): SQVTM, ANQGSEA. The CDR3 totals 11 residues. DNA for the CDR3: TGCAGCGTTGAGCCCGGGACTGAAGCTTTCTTT. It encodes CSVEPGTEAFF. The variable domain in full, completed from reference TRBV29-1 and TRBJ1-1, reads SAVISQKPSRDICQRGTSLTIQCQVDSQVTMMFWYRQQPGQSLTLIATANQGSEATYESGFVIDKFPISRPNLTFSTLTVSNMSPEDSSIYLCSVEPGTEAFFGQGTRLTVV.

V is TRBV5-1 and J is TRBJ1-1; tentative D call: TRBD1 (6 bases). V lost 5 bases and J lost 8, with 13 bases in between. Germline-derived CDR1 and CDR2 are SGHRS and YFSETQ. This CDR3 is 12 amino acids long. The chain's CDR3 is CASRLGHGEAFF. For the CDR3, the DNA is TGCGCCAGCAGACTGGGACATGGGGAAGCTTTCTTT.

In nucleotides, the CDR3 is TGTGCCAGCAGCTTGCAGGGAGGAACCGGTGGTGAGCAGTTCTTC. Translation: CASSLQGGTGGEQFF. The V call is TRBV7-3, the J call TRBJ2-1, with a tentative D call TRBD2 (6 bases). Germline assignment: CDR1 SGHTA and CDR2 FQGTGA. The length of the CDR3 is 15 residues. The V end was cut by 3 bases, the J end by 9 bases, with 18 bases between.

DNA of the CDR3: TGTGCCAGCTCACCCCGGACAACTAATGAAAAACTGTTTTTT. Its protein product is CASSPRTTNEKLFF. The V gene is TRBV18, the J gene TRBJ1-4, with D uncertain. CDR1 and CDR2 (germline): KGHSH, LQKENI. The V gene lost 3 bases and the J gene lost 0 bases, with 5 bases spanning the gap. The CDR3 extends over 14 amino acids.

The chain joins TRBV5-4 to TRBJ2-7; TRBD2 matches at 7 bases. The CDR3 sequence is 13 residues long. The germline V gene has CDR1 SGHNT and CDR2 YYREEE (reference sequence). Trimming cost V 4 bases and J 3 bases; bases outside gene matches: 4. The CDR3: CASSRLADYEQYF. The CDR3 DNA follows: TGTGCCAGCAGCAGGCTAGCGGACTACGAGCAGTACTTC.

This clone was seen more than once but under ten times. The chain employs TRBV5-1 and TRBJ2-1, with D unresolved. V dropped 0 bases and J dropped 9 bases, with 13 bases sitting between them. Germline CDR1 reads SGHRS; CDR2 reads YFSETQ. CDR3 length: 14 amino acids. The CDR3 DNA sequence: TGCGCCAGCAGCTTGGGCAGATTTGACGGTGAGCAGTTCTTC. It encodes CASSLGRFDGEQFF.

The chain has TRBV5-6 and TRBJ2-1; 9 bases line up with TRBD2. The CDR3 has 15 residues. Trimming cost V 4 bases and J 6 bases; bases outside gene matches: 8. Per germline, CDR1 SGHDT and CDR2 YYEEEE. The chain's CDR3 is CASSDARGLANEQFF. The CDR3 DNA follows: TGTGCCAGCAGCGACGCCCGGGGACTAGCCAATGAGCAGTTCTTC.

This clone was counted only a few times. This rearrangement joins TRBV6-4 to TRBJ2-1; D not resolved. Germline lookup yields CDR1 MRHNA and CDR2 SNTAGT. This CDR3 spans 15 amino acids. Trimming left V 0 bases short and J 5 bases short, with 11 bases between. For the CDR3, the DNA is TGTGCCAGCAGTGACTCTAGTGGCGGAGACAATGAGCAGTTCTTC. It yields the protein CASSDSSGGDNEQFF.

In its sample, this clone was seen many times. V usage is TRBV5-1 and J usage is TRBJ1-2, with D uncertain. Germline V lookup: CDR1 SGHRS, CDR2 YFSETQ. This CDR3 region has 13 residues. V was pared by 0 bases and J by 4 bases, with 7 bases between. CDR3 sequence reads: CASSLDRFYGYTF. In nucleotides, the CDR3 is TGCGCCAGCAGCTTGGACAGATTCTATGGCTACACCTTC.

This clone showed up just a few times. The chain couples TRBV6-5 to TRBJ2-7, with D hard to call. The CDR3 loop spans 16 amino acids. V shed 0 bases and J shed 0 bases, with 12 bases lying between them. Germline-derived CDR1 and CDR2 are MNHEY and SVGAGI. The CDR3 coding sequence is TGTGCCAGCAGTTACTCTCGGAGCAGGTTCTCCTACGAGCAGTACTTC. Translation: CASSYSRSRFSYEQYF.

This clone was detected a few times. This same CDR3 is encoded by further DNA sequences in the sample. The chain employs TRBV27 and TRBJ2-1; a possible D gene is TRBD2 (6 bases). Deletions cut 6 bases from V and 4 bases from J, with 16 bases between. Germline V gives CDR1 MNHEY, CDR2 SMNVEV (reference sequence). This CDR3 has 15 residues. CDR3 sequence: CASSSGQAGYNEQFF. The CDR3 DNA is TGTGCCAGCAGCTCCGGCCAAGCGGGTTACAATGAGCAGTTCTTC.

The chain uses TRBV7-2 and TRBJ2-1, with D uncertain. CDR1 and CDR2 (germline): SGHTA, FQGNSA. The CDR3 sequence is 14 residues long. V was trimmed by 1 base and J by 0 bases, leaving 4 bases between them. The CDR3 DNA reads TGTGCCAGCAGCTTAGTGGTCTCCTACAATGAGCAGTTCTTC. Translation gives CASSLVVSYNEQFF.

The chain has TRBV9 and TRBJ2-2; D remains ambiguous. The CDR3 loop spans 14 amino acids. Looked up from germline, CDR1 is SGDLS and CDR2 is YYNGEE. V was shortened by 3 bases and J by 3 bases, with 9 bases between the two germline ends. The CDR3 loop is CASSALRYTGELFF. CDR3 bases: TGTGCCAGCAGCGCATTAAGGTACACCGGGGAGCTGTTTTTT.

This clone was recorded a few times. The CDR3 DNA reads TGTGCCAGCAGCTCATCGGACAGTACTAGCAAGCAGTACTTC. Protein: CASSSSDSTSKQYF. V usage is TRBV11-2 and J usage is TRBJ2-7; either TRBD1 or TRBD2 may supply D (6 bases each). Germline-derived CDR1 and CDR2 are SGHAT and FQNNGV. This CDR3 comprises 14 residues. Trimming left V 4 bases short and J 8 bases short, with 18 bases between.

CDR3 coding DNA: TGCAGCGTTGTTCTGGTAGGGACAGGGACTGCCGAGCAGTACTTC. This translates into CSVVLVGTGTAEQYF. The chain links TRBV29-1 to TRBJ2-5, with 9 bases fitting TRBD1. The closer fit of TRBJ2-7 to the DNA end suggests the J call may be wrong. The CDR3 consists of 15 residues. Germline CDR1 is SQVTM and CDR2 is ANQGSEA.

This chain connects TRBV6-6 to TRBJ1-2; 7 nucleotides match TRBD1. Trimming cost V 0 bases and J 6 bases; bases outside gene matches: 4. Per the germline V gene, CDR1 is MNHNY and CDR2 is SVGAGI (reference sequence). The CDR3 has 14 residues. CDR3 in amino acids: CASSYSGQLNGYTF. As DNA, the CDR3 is TGTGCCAGCAGTTACTCGGGACAGTTAAATGGCTACACCTTC.

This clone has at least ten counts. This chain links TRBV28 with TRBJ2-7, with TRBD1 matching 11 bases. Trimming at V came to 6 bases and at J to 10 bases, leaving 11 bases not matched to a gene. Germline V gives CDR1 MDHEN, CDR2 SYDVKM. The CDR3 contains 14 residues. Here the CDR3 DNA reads TGTGCCAGCAGATGGACAGGGGGCGACCACGTACAGTACTTC. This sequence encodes CASRWTGGDHVQYF.

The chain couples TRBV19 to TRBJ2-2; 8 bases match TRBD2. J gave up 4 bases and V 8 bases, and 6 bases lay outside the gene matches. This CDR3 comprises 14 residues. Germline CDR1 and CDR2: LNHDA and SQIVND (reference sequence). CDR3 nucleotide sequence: TGTGCCAGTCAGAGACTAGCGTCCACCGGGGAGCTGTTTTTT. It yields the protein CASQRLASTGELFF.

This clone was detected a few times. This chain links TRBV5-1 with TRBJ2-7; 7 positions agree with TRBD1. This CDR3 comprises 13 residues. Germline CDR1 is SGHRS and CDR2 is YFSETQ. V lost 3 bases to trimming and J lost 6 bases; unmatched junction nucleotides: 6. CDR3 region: CASSSMTGSEQYF. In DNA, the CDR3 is TGCGCCAGCAGCTCTATGACAGGGTCCGAGCAGTACTTC.